This record concerns one T cell receptor (beta chain) sequence. Original data processing: Using reference gene primer amplification, nucleated cell counts were estimated. Profiled with immunoSEQ multiplex PCR; TCRdb holds only in-frame clones, not every one. V and J calls and clone size are those listed in that table; D and trimming were worked out from the DNA. Of 300,000 or so clones listed, approximately 87% are singletons. The sample is drawn from a study of blood T cell repertoires in COVID-19. At the level of the study: The origin of the acute and convalescent COVID-19 samples was the United States, Italy and Spain.

The germline gives CDR1 SGDLS, CDR2 YYNGEE. This CDR3 has 16 residues. Trimming took 3 bases from V and 1 from J, leaving 16 bases between them. Material for sequencing was peripheral blood. The chain recombines TRBV9 with TRBJ2-5, with a weak D call TRBD2 (5 bases). This sequence was found in a woman in her forties who had recovered from COVID-19. The CDR3, as DNA: TGTGCCAGCAGCGCCCCCCTCGAGGGCCTCCAAGAGACCCAGTACTTC. As protein: CASSAPLEGLQETQYF.